The TCR beta chain described here comes from a study of cytomegalovirus exposure and HLA in healthy donors. The overall study: In an early release, HLA-typed donors contributed about 79 million unique TCR sequences.

Regarding donors, all were healthy bone marrow donors. The study ran its PCR with 60 Vbeta and 13 Jbeta primers. Measured with immunoSEQ multiplex PCR; TCRdb has only the in-frame clones, and not every one. The sample includes some 150,000 clones. Between the trimmed V and J ends, which lost 4 bases and 4 bases, there was a span of 8 bases. The CDR3 covers 12 residues. Germline V lookup: CDR1 SGHAT, CDR2 FQDESV (reference sequence). Sequencing was performed on PBMCs. J is TRBJ2-7 and V is TRBV11-1; D not resolved. The clonotype comes from a young woman in good health and CMV-seronegative. The CDR3 region has the DNA TGTGCCAGCAGCTCCCAGGATTACGAGCAGTACTTC. This encodes CASSSQDYEQYF.